Sequencing of this T cell receptor beta chain was carried out in a study of T cells in Graves' hyperthyroidism and ophthalmopathy. Study findings and constraints: Before onset, by a median of around six months, the model predicted ophthalmopathy. Stable hyperthyroidism was separated from ophthalmopathy by a model based on 13 V-J features.

Used for diagnoses were clinical symptoms, serum thyroxine and TRAb, thyroid ultrasound and orbital computed tomography. In its sample, this clonotype was seen many times. Its antigen is unknown. Germline lookup yields CDR1 MNHEY and CDR2 SMNVEV (reference sequence). V dropped 6 bases and J dropped 4; count of bases not matched to a gene: 8. The CDR3 is 14 residues long. RNA transcripts served as the template for amplifying TCR beta CDR3 regions. The primer set for the first-round RT-PCR of the TCR CDR3 was HTBI. TCRdb independently ran MiXCR on the multiplex PCR reads; one entry per CDR3 protein. The sample holds about 270,000 distinct CDR3 sequences; less than 30% are singletons and the top ten take around 28%.

The clonotype originates from a middle-aged man with Graves' hyperthyroidism that later progressed to Graves' ophthalmopathy. The rearrangement links TRBV27 to TRBJ2-7; 8 bases are a match to TRBD1. Input material: blood. CDR3 DNA sequence: TGTGCCAGCAGCCTCCGGGACAGGCTTTACGAGCAGTACTTC. It is translated as CASSLRDRLYEQYF.